A single TCR beta chain is shown here with its context. The CDR3 is 12 amino acids. The germline V and J ends were trimmed by 5 bases and 6 bases, with 8 bases remaining between them. Germline V gene lookup returns CDR1 SGHVS and CDR2 FQNEAQ. The data stem from a study of blood T cell repertoires in COVID-19. Assay: immunoSEQ multiplex PCR; the TCRdb copy retains only in-frame clones and omits some. There are 280,000 or so clones in the sample; about 91% occur only once, and 5.5% to 8.5% lies in the top ten. What was sequenced was peripheral blood. The J gene is TRBJ1-5, the V gene TRBV7-8; D remains unclear. This receptor was taken from a woman in her 30s who had recovered from COVID-19. As DNA, the CDR3 is TGTGCCAGCAGCGGTTACGGTCAGCCCCAGCATTTT. Encoded protein: CASSGYGQPQHF.